The following is a T cell receptor beta chain sequence with its context. Antigen specificity is unknown. The data were obtained in a study of response to subunit inactivated influenza vaccine. Study outcomes and limitations: Each seasonal influenza vaccination recruits few new T cells, the authors suggested.

MiXCR was run by TCRdb on the RT-PCR reads, yielding one entry per CDR3 protein. Of approximately 530,000 distinct CDR3 sequences in the sample, under 15% were seen once. Germline V lookup: CDR1 DFQATT, CDR2 SNEGSKA (reference sequence). The ends were cut back, 6 bases at V and 7 bases at J, with 13 bases in the middle. This CDR3 comprises 13 residues. The V call is TRBV20-1, the J call TRBJ1-6; D uncertain. Material: PBMCs from blood, obtained more than 35 days after vaccination. The sequence was collected from a man aged 50-59 years who received an inactivated influenza vaccine. The CDR3 region has the DNA TGCAGTGCCAGAAGGGAGGGAAATTCACCCCTCCACTTT. It is translated as CSARREGNSPLHF.